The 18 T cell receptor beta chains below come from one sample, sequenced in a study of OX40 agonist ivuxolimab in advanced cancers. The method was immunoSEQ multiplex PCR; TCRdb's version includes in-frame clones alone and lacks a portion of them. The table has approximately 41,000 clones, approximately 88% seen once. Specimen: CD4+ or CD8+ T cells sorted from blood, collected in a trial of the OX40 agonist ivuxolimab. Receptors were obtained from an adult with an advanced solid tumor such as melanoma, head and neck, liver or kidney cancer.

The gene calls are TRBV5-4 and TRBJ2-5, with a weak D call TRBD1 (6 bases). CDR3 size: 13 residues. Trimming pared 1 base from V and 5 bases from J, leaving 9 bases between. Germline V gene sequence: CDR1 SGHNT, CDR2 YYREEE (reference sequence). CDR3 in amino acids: CASSLWQGETQYF. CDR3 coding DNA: TGTGCCAGCAGCTTGTGGCAGGGGGAGACCCAGTACTTC. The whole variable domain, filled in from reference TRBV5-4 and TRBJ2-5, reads ETGVTQSPTHLIKTRGQQVTLRCSSQSGHNTVSWYQQALGQGPQFIFQYYREEENGRGNFPPRFSGLQFPNYSSELNVNALELDDSALYLCASSLWQGETQYFGPGTRLLVL.

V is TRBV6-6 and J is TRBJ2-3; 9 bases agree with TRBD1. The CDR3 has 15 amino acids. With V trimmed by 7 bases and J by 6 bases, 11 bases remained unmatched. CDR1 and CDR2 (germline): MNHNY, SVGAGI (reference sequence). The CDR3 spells CASNNQDRGGDTQYF. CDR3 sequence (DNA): TGTGCCAGCAATAACCAGGACAGGGGTGGGGATACGCAGTATTTT.

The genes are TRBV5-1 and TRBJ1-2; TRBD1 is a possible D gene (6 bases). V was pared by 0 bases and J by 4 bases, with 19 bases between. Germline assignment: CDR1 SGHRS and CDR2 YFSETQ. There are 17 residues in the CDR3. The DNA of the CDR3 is TGCGCCAGCAGCTTGGGGATCAGCCAGGGGCATCGCTATGGCTACACCTTC. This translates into CASSLGISQGHRYGYTF. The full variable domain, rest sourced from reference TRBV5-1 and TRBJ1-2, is KAGVTQTPRYLIKTRGQQVTLSCSPISGHRSVSWYQQTPGQGLQFLFEYFSETQRNKGNFPGRFSGRQFSNSRSEMNVSTLELGDSALYLCASSLGISQGHRYGYTFGSGTRLTVV.

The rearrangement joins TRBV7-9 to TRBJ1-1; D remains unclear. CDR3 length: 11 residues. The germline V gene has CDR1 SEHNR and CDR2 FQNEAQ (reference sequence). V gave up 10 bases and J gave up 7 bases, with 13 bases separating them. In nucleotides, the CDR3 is TGTGCCACCCAGAGGGATGGTGAAGCTTTCTTT. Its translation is CATQRDGEAFF.

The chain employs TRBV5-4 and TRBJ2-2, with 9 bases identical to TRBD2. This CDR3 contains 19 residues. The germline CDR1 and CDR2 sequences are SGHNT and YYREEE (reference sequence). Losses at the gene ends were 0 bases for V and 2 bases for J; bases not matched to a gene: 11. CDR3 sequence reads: CASSLAPGLAGSNTGELFF. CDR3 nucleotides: TGTGCCAGCAGCTTGGCCCCGGGGCTAGCGGGGAGCAACACCGGGGAGCTGTTTTTT.

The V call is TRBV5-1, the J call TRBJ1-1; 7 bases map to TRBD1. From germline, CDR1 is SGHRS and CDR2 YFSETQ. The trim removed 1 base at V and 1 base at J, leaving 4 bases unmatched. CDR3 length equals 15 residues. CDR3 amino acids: CASSLSGGTNTEAFF. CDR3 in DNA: TGCGCCAGCAGCTTGTCAGGGGGTACGAACACTGAAGCTTTCTTT.

CDR3 nucleotides: TGTGCCAGCAGCTTAACCCCCTACGAGCAGTACTTC. Encoded protein: CASSLTPYEQYF. The rearrangement uses TRBV7-9 and TRBJ2-7, with D hard to call. This CDR3 region has 12 residues. Germline values: CDR1 SEHNR, CDR2 FQNEAQ (reference sequence). V lost 2 bases to trimming and J lost 2 bases, with 4 bases between them.

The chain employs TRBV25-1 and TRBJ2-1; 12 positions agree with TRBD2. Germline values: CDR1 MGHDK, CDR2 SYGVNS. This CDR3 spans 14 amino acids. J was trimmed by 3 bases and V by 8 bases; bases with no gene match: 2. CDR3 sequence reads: CASSGLAGYNEQFF. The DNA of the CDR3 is TGTGCCAGCTCGGGACTAGCGGGCTACAATGAGCAGTTCTTC.

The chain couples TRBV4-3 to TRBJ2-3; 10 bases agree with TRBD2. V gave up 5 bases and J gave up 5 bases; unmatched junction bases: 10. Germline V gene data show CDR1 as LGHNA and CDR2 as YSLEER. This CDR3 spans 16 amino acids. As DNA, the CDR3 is TGCGCCAGCAGCTCACAGCTAAGCGGGGGGGGAGATACGCAGTATTTT. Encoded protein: CASSSQLSGGGDTQYF.

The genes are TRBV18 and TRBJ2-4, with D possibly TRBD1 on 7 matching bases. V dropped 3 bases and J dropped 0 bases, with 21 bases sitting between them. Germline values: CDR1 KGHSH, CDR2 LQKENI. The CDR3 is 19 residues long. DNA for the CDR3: TGTGCCAGCTCACCGCGGGACAGCCTTCAACCCCTAGCCAAAAACATTCAGTACTTC. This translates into CASSPRDSLQPLAKNIQYF. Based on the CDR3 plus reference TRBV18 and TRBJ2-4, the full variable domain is NAGVMQNPRHLVRRRGQEARLRCSPMKGHSHVYWYRQLPEEGLKFMVYLQKENIIDESGMPKERFSAEFPKEGPSILRIQQVVRGDSAAYFCASSPRDSLQPLAKNIQYFGAGTRLSVL.

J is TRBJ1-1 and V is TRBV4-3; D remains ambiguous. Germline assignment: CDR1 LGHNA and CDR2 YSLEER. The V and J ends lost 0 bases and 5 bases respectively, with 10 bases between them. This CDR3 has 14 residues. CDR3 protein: CASSQDLGWTEAFF. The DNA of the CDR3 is TGCGCCAGCAGCCAAGATCTGGGGTGGACTGAAGCTTTCTTT.

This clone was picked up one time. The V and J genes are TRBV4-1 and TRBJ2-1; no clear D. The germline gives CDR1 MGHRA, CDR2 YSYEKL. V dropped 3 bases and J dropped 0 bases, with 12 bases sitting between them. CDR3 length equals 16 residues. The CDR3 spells CASSQQDLISYNEQFF. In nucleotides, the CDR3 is TGCGCCAGCAGCCAGCAGGACCTTATCTCCTACAATGAGCAGTTCTTC.

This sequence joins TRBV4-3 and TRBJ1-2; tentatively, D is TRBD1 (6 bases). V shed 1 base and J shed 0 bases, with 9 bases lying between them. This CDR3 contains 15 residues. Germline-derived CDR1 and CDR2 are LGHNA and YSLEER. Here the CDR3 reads CASSQGTGTNYGYTF. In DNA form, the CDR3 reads TGCGCCAGCAGCCAAGGCACAGGGACTAACTATGGCTACACCTTC.

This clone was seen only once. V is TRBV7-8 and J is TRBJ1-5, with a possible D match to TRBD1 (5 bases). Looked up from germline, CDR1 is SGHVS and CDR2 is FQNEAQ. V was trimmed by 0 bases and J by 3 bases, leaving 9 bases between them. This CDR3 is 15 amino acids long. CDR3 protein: CASSLAGGPNQPQHF. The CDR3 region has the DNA TGTGCCAGCAGCTTAGCTGGGGGTCCCAATCAGCCCCAGCATTTT.

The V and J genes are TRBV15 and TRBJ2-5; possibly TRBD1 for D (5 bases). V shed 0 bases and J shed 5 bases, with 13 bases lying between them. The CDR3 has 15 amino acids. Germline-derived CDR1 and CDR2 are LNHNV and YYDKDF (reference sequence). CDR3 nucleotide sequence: TGTGCCACCAGCAGAGATTGGCAGGGTTGGGAGACCCAGTACTTC. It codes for CATSRDWQGWETQYF.

For the CDR3, the DNA is TGCGCCAGCAGCTTCCCGGGATACGGGGAGCTGTTTTTT. Protein: CASSFPGYGELFF. This sequence joins TRBV5-1 and TRBJ2-2; TRBD2 is a possible D gene (5 bases). Trimming took off 2 bases at V and 7 bases at J, with 9 bases between the two ends. Germline CDR1 SGHRS, CDR2 YFSETQ. The CDR3 totals 13 residues.

The CDR3 reads CASSQDIRFEQYF. The DNA of the CDR3 is TGTGCCAGCAGCCAAGATATAAGGTTCGAGCAGTACTTC. The chain recombines TRBV4-2 with TRBJ2-7, with D hard to call. This CDR3 has 13 amino acids. Germline V gene lookup returns CDR1 LGHNA and CDR2 YNFKEQ. V lost 0 bases to trimming and J lost 6 bases, with 9 bases between them.

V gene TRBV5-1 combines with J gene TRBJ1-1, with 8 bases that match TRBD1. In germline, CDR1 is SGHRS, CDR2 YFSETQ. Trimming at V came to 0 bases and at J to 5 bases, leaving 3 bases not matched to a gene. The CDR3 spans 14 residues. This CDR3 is CASSLGDRGTEAFF. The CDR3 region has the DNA TGCGCCAGCAGCTTGGGTGACAGGGGAACTGAAGCTTTCTTT.